A single sample gave rise to the 23 T cell receptor beta chains below, sequenced in a study of T-cell reconstitution after alpha-beta-depleted transplantation in children. Unique molecular identifiers were incorporated during preparation of the TCRbeta library. TCRdb re-called the PCR reads with MiXCR, one entry per CDR3 protein. Among some 290,000 distinct CDR3 sequences, about a tenth were seen once, and the ten largest hold about 9.5%. The material sequenced was PBMCs from the stem cell graft donor, taken from the stem cell graft. These receptors were collected from a human donor who donated a stem cell graft to a child with SCID.

Many counts were recorded for this clonotype. This chain joins TRBV20-1 and TRBJ2-1, with 12 bases aligning to TRBD1. The CDR3 covers 15 residues. Germline V gene sequence: CDR1 DFQATT, CDR2 SNEGSKA (reference sequence). Losses at the gene ends were 2 bases for V and 7 bases for J; bases not matched to a gene: 6. CDR3 loop: CSARSGTGGRNEQFF. In nucleotides, the CDR3 is TGCAGTGCTAGATCTGGGACAGGGGGCAGGAATGAGCAGTTCTTC.

The table lists this clonotype with a few counts. V usage is TRBV7-9 and J usage is TRBJ2-7; D possibly matches TRBD1 or TRBD2 (5 bases each). Germline assignment: CDR1 SEHNR and CDR2 FQNEAQ (reference sequence). Trimming left V 1 base short and J 3 bases short, with 10 bases between. The CDR3 has 14 amino acids. The CDR3 bases are TGTGCCAGCAGCTTAGAGGGACCGAACTACGAGCAGTACTTC. It codes for CASSLEGPNYEQYF.

This clonotype was seen a handful of times. CDR3 protein: CASSQDRGNQPQHF. The CDR3 DNA sequence: TGTGCCAGCAGCCAGGACAGGGGCAATCAGCCCCAGCATTTT. The chain is built from TRBV12-3 or TRBV12-4 and TRBJ1-5; 8 nucleotides line up with TRBD1. Trimming at V came to 6 bases and at J to 2 bases, leaving 3 bases not matched to a gene. The CDR3 sequence is 14 residues long.

Turning to this clonotype: A much larger clone lies a single base off, so this may be a read error. The chain carries TRBV5-1 and TRBJ2-3; 9 bases align to TRBD2. The CDR3 is 14 residues long. Germline values: CDR1 SGHRS, CDR2 YFSETQ. With 6 bases clipped from V and 2 bases from J, the junction kept 4 bases outside the gene matches. CDR3 in DNA: TGCGCCAGCAAGACTAGCGGAGTCACAGATACGCAGTATTTT. Amino acids: CASKTSGVTDTQYF.

Only a few counts were recorded for this clonotype. The chain has TRBV7-6 and TRBJ2-1; a weak D match, TRBD1 (6 bases). Germline CDR1 SGHVS, CDR2 FNYEAQ. Trimming took 1 base from V and 5 from J, leaving 12 bases between them. There are 15 residues in the CDR3. Written as DNA, the CDR3 is TGTGCCAGCAGCTTAGTCCTGACAGGAGACAATGAGCAGTTCTTC. It is translated as CASSLVLTGDNEQFF. The entire variable domain, with the rest obtained from reference TRBV7-6 and TRBJ2-1, is as follows: GAGVSQSPRYKVTKRGQDVALRCDPISGHVSLYWYRQALGQGPEFLTYFNYEAQQDKSGLPNDRFSAERPEGSISTLTIQRTEQRDSAMYRCASSLVLTGDNEQFFGPGTRLTVL.

This clonotype has a count of ten or more. V and J are TRBV5-1 and TRBJ1-1; D is unclear. Germline V gene lookup returns CDR1 SGHRS and CDR2 YFSETQ. The ends were cut back, 2 bases at V and 1 base at J, with 12 bases in the middle. The CDR3 totals 15 residues. The CDR3 region has the DNA TGCGCCAGCAGCTTTGCCAAGGGCGAGAACACTGAAGCTTTCTTT. Protein: CASSFAKGENTEAFF.

The chain is built from TRBV6-5 and TRBJ1-2; a possible D gene is TRBD1 (5 bases). The CDR3 contains 14 residues. Per germline, CDR1 MNHEY and CDR2 SVGAGI. Trimming cost V 0 bases and J 4 bases, with 9 bases left between them. The CDR3, as DNA: TGTGCCAGCAGTTACTCGGGGGGAGGCTATGGCTACACCTTC. Translation gives CASSYSGGGYGYTF.

This clonotype turned up a few times. V gene TRBV5-1 combines with J gene TRBJ2-3, with a weak D call TRBD2 (6 bases). V dropped 4 bases and J dropped 1 base, with 19 bases sitting between them. Germline CDR1 SGHRS, CDR2 YFSETQ. This CDR3 has 17 residues. CDR3 protein: CASSPSPGLERTDTQYF. The CDR3 DNA is TGCGCCAGCAGCCCCTCGCCGGGACTCGAACGCACAGATACGCAGTATTTT.

The chain joins TRBV3-1 to TRBJ2-1, with a possible D match to TRBD1 (6 bases). Germline CDR1 LGHDT, CDR2 YNNKEL (reference sequence). The CDR3 extends over 15 amino acids. Trimming cost V 4 bases and J 8 bases, with 18 bases left between them. The CDR3 coding sequence is TGTGCCAGCAGCCTCGGACAGACCTCGTCCGATGAGCAGTTCTTC. Translated: CASSLGQTSSDEQFF.

The chain combines TRBV3-1 with TRBJ1-6; a possible D gene is TRBD1 (5 bases). Germline CDR1 and CDR2: LGHDT and YNNKEL (reference sequence). Trimming removed 3 bases at V and 10 bases at J, with 19 bases between. There are 16 residues in the CDR3. For the CDR3, the DNA is TGTGCCAGCAGCCAGTCGGTGGGGGTGGGGAAGTCACCCCTCCACTTT. This sequence encodes CASSQSVGVGKSPLHF.

This chain's CDR3 is CASSLLRTGEGFQQYF. CDR3 bases: TGTGCCAGCAGTTTACTCCGGACAGGGGAAGGGTTCCAGCAGTACTTC. This chain connects TRBV12-3 or TRBV12-4 to TRBJ2-7, with 9 nucleotides matching TRBD1. Trimming removed 2 bases from V and 8 bases from J; junction bases left unmatched: 13. The length of the CDR3 is 16 residues.

V usage is TRBV7-8 and J usage is TRBJ2-7; 12 bases line up with TRBD2. The germline CDR1 and CDR2 sequences are SGHVS and FQNEAQ. The CDR3 contains 16 residues. The V gene end was trimmed by 5 bases and the J gene end by 3 bases; junction bases not matched to a gene: 8. CDR3: CASSASTSGSHYEQYF. The CDR3 DNA follows: TGTGCCAGCAGCGCCTCGACTAGCGGGAGCCACTACGAGCAGTACTTC. Together with reference TRBV7-8 and TRBJ2-7, the CDR3 gives the full variable domain: GAGVSQSPRYKVAKRGQDVALRCDPISGHVSLFWYQQALGQGPEFLTYFQNEAQLDKSGLPSDRFFAERPEGSVSTLKIQRTQQEDSAVYLCASSASTSGSHYEQYFGPGTRLTVT.

The chain has TRBV24-1 and TRBJ2-2, with 10 bases identical to TRBD2. This CDR3 is built from 17 residues. CDR1 KGHDR and CDR2 SFDVKD come from the germline V gene. The trim removed 4 bases at V and 1 base at J, leaving 5 bases unmatched. CDR3 nucleotides: TGTGCCACCAGTGAAGGCGCTAGCGGGGGGAACACCGGGGAGCTGTTTTTT. This gives the protein CATSEGASGGNTGELFF.

V is TRBV20-1 and J is TRBJ1-1, with 10 bases identical to TRBD1. The CDR3 is 15 amino acids. Losses at the gene ends were 6 bases for V and 1 base for J; bases not matched to a gene: 8. Per the germline V gene, CDR1 is DFQATT and CDR2 is SNEGSKA (reference sequence). The DNA for the CDR3 is TGCAGTGCCCCGACAGGGGGCAGGGCGAACACTGAAGCTTTCTTT. This codes for CSAPTGGRANTEAFF.

The chain is built from TRBV5-1 and TRBJ2-2; D may be TRBD2 (7 bases). The germline V gene encodes CDR1 SGHRS and CDR2 YFSETQ. Trimming left V 4 bases short and J 2 bases short, with 15 bases between. The CDR3 extends over 16 amino acids. CDR3 DNA sequence: TGCGCCAGCAGCCCATGGGGGGGGCTAAACACCGGGGAGCTGTTTTTT. Amino acid sequence: CASSPWGGLNTGELFF.

This clonotype was seen at least ten times. The chain uses TRBV7-3 and TRBJ2-1, with TRBD2 matching over 7 bases. The CDR3 consists of 13 residues. J gave up 9 bases and V 3 bases, and 5 bases lay outside the gene matches. CDR1 SGHTA and CDR2 FQGTGA come from the germline V gene. The CDR3 coding sequence is TGTGCCAGCAGCTTCAGCGGGACGGGTGAGCAGTTCTTC. Amino acid sequence: CASSFSGTGEQFF.

This chain joins TRBV6-5 and TRBJ1-1, with D unclear. CDR1 and CDR2 from the germline V gene are MNHEY and SVGAGI. Deletions cut 7 bases from V and 1 base from J, with 13 bases between. The CDR3 runs 14 residues. CDR3 nucleotides: TGTGCCAGCAATACAGCACTCCCGAACACTGAAGCTTTCTTT. It encodes CASNTALPNTEAFF.

This clonotype has more than one count but fewer than ten. The rearrangement links TRBV18 to TRBJ1-1; 10 bases are a match to TRBD1. This CDR3 spans 19 amino acids. Germline V gene data show CDR1 as KGHSH and CDR2 as LQKENI. Losses at the gene ends were 1 base for V and 1 base for J; bases not matched to a gene: 12. Here the CDR3 reads CASSPLSGTGVFWNTEAFF. The CDR3 nucleotides read TGTGCCAGCTCACCACTTTCCGGGACAGGGGTTTTTTGGAACACTGAAGCTTTCTTT.

V and J are TRBV29-1 and TRBJ2-7, with 9 bases fitting TRBD1. This CDR3 spans 13 amino acids. The V gene end was trimmed by 7 bases and the J gene end by 4 bases; junction bases not matched to a gene: 8. The germline V gene has CDR1 SQVTM and CDR2 ANQGSEA. In DNA, the CDR3 is TGCAGCGGGGTGGACAGGGGTGGGTACGAGCAGTACTTC. Translated, it gives CSGVDRGGYEQYF.

The J gene is TRBJ2-5, the V gene TRBV5-5, with D tentatively TRBD1 (6 bases). V lost 7 bases and J 2 bases, leaving 15 bases between the germline ends. Germline CDR1 is SGHKS and CDR2 is YYEKEE (reference sequence). The CDR3 has 14 amino acids. This chain's CDR3 is CASVLGGMQETQYF. CDR3 nucleotide sequence: TGTGCCAGCGTCTTAGGGGGAATGCAAGAGACCCAGTACTTC.

This clonotype turned up a few times. The gene calls are TRBV2 and TRBJ2-1, with D possibly being TRBD2 (7 bases). In germline, CDR1 is SNHLY, CDR2 FYNNEI. With 4 bases removed from V and 8 bases from J, the gap between germline ends came to 21 bases. The CDR3 runs 16 residues. The CDR3 nucleotides read TGTGCCAGCAGTGGGGAGGGGGGATCTCAACTGGATGAGCAGTTCTTC. Its protein product is CASSGEGGSQLDEQFF. The full variable domain, completed using reference TRBV2 and TRBJ2-1, is EPEVTQTPSHQVTQMGQEVILRCVPISNHLYFYWYRQILGQKVEFLVSFYNNEISEKSEIFDDQFSVERPDGSNFTLKIRSTKLEDSAMYFCASSGEGGSQLDEQFFGPGTRLTVL.

This clonotype was counted only a few times. This rearrangement joins TRBV7-9 to TRBJ2-7; 8 nucleotides align to TRBD2. Germline V gene lookup returns CDR1 SEHNR and CDR2 FQNEAQ (reference sequence). The trim removed 6 bases at V and 6 bases at J, leaving 10 bases unmatched. This CDR3 comprises 14 residues. The CDR3 protein is CASRGPGGYGEQYF. In nucleotides, the CDR3 is TGTGCCAGCAGGGGCCCGGGAGGGTACGGCGAGCAGTACTTC.

Regarding this clonotype: This clone may be a read error of a much larger clone one base away. Likely a read error: the CDR3 ends without its conserved phenylalanine or tryptophan. The chain combines TRBV11-1 with TRBJ2-6; the D is unclear. CDR1 is SGHAT and CDR2 is FQDESV in the germline V gene (reference sequence). V was cut by 4 bases and J by 0 bases, with 16 bases left in between. The CDR3 is 18 residues long. The CDR3 loop reads CASSSYNDRVSGANVLTC. CDR3 bases: TGTGCCAGCAGCTCATATAACGATCGGGTCTCTGGGGCCAACGTCCTGACTTGC.